The TCR beta chain described here comes from a study of blood T cell repertoires in COVID-19 (dated by TCRdb to the early 2020s). About the full investigation: Collaborator samples came from the United States, Italy and Spain and covered acute and convalescent phases of COVID-19. The prospective study material was composed of cDNA or gDNA derived from T cells, B-cell-depleted T cells, or PBMCs. Deeply sampled blood TCRbeta repertoires from subjects exposed to, actively infected with, or recovered from COVID-19 were included in the dataset. The repertoires were released in a freely available public database intended as a resource for research on the immune response to SARS-CoV-2. The samples were drawn from two sources: the first 160 participants of the ongoing ImmuneRACE study, and some 1,300 subjects contributed by 6 global collaborators. Nearly every sample came with metadata listing a de-identified subject ID, COVID-19 status, age in years and sex. Where available, HLA class I and class II types were taken from metadata supplied by the sample provider and were not determined by assay-based typing.

Participants in the prospective study were enrolled through a virtual design, were aged roughly 18 to 95 years, and lived in roughly 24 United States geographic areas. To assign participants to cohorts, the prospective study relied on clinical history that participants themselves reported in a screening survey and a study questionnaire. ImmuneRACE Cohort 3 recovered participants were defined by two consecutive negative NP/OP PCR tests, healthcare professional clearance, or symptom resolution. In the prospective study, mobile phlebotomists collected whole blood, serum and a nasopharyngeal or oropharyngeal swab from each participant. Additional blood draws and questionnaires over an approximately 2-month period could optionally be provided by prospective study participants. Blood samples from the prospective study were shipped frozen or at room temperature prior to DNA extraction. TCRbeta CDR3 regions were amplified from genomic DNA by means of the immunoSEQ Assay, a bias-controlled multiplex PCR. On the study's bioinformatics: Nucleated cell counts per sample were estimated from amplification of reference gene primers within the assay. To quantify the absolute abundance of each unique TCRbeta CDR3 rearrangement, sequence reads were collapsed and filtered. For each sample, productive Simpson clonality was calculated as the square root of Simpson's diversity index across productive rearrangements. Held by TCRdb, this immuneACCESS table contains in-frame sequences only and omits some clones. Under half of the omission traces to an unresolved V gene where checked; the cause of the rest is unknown. Clonal size and the V and J genes are those of that table, whereas D and trimming came from the DNA. This sample has 150,000 to 200,000 clones in its table, and roughly 83% of those were observed once. 13% of the sample comes from the top ten.

The sample holds one count of this clone. No cognate antigen has been identified for it. Base qualities are not provided; no much larger clone lies one nucleotide away. Findings and caveats that apply to the study as a whole: How much clinical and demographic metadata was included differed by source and by participant, and the metadata was provided uncurated.

The receptor was derived from a woman aged 55 to 70 who had recovered from COVID-19. Sequencing input: PBMCs or T cells enriched from blood (not recorded which).

CDR3 reads: CASSPDRGNTGELFF. The DNA is TGTGCCAGCAGCCCGGACAGGGGAAACACCGGGGAGCTGTTTTTT. The rearrangement combines TRBV7-2 with TRBJ2-2, with 9 bases in between that match TRBD1. Here V drops 5 bases and J drops 2 bases, and the junction holds 3 bases not matched to any gene. The cysteine opens and the phenylalanine closes a CDR3 of 15 amino acids. This entry keeps only the CDR3 DNA: 45 bases, framed from base 1. The germline V gene encodes CDR1 SGHTA and CDR2 FQGNSA.